These 5 T cell receptor beta chains were all obtained from the same sample, sequenced in a study of blood T cell repertoires in COVID-19. The method was immunoSEQ multiplex PCR; TCRdb's version includes in-frame clones alone and lacks a portion of them. This sample has tens of thousands of clones, with 87% found just once. Sequencing input: peripheral blood. These receptor sequences come from a man aged 35 to 55 with COVID-19, enrolled during active disease.

CDR3 nucleotides: TGTGCCAGCAGTGACAGCAGGGGTTCAATCGGCTACACCTTC. Protein sequence: CASSDSRGSIGYTF. The chain links TRBV2 to TRBJ1-2; weak D call: TRBD1 (6 bases). The V end lost 3 bases, the J end lost 8 bases, and 16 bases lay between the germline ends. The CDR3 has 14 residues. The V gene's germline CDR1 is SNHLY and CDR2 FYNNEI. The full variable domain, completed using reference TRBV2 and TRBJ1-2, is EPEVTQTPSHQVTQMGQEVILRCVPISNHLYFYWYRQILGQKVEFLVSFYNNEISEKSEIFDDQFSVERPDGSNFTLKIRSTKLEDSAMYFCASSDSRGSIGYTFGSGTRLTVV.

The chain carries TRBV3-1 (or the pseudogene TRBV3-2) and TRBJ2-2; D is uncertain. V lost 5 bases and J lost 5, with 15 bases in between. Germline V CDR1 and CDR2: LGHDT, YNNKEL (reference sequence). The CDR3 consists of 15 residues. The CDR3 is CASSSSGDRTGELFF. The CDR3, as DNA: TGTGCCAGCAGCTCCTCTGGAGATAGGACCGGGGAGCTGTTTTTT.

As regards this clone: At the DNA level, this CDR3 is encoded by other sequences in the same sample as well. This sequence joins TRBV13 and TRBJ2-7; the D is unclear. The V end lost 3 bases, the J end lost 6 bases, and 6 bases lay between the germline ends. This CDR3 region has 11 residues. Germline loops: CDR1 PRHDT, CDR2 FYEKMQ (reference sequence). CDR3 amino acids: CASSFNREQYF. The CDR3 region has the DNA TGTGCCAGCAGCTTTAATCGCGAGCAGTACTTC.

The J gene is TRBJ2-5, the V gene TRBV4-1, with a possible D match to TRBD2 (7 bases). Trimming stripped 0 bases from V and 4 bases from J, with 12 bases between. From germline, CDR1 is MGHRA and CDR2 YSYEKL. CDR3 length: 15 residues. CDR3 sequence (DNA): TGCGCCAGCAGCCAAGACCGGGGGGCGGGAGAGACCCAGTACTTC. Its protein product is CASSQDRGAGETQYF.

The gene calls are TRBV5-6 and TRBJ2-7; D is uncertain. The V and J ends lost 0 bases and 2 bases respectively, with 9 bases between them. CDR1 is SGHDT, CDR2 YYEEEE, per germline. This CDR3 comprises 14 residues. CDR3 amino acids: CASSLAGTPYEQYF. The DNA of the CDR3 is TGTGCCAGCAGCTTGGCAGGCACTCCCTACGAGCAGTACTTC. Using reference TRBV5-6 and TRBJ2-7 for the parts outside the CDR3, the full variable domain is DAGVTQSPTHLIKTRGQQVTLRCSPKSGHDTVSWYQQALGQGPQFIFQYYEEEERQRGNFPDRFSGHQFPNYSSELNVNALLLGDSALYLCASSLAGTPYEQYFGPGTRLTVT.